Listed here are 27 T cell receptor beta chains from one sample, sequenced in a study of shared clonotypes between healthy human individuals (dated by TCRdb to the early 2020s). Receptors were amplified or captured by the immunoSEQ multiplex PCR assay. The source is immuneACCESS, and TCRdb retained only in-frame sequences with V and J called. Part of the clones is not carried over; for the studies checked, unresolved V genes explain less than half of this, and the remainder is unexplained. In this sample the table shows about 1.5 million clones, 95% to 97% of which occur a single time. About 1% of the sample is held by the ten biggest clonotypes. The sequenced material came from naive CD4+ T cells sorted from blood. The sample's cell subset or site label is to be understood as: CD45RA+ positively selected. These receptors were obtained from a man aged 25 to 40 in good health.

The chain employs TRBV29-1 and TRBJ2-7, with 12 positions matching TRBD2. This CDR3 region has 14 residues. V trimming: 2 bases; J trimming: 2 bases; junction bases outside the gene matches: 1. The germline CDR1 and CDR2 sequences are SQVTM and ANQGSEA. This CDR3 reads CSVERTSGTYEQYF. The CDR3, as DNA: TGCAGCGTTGAAAGGACTAGCGGGACCTACGAGCAGTACTTC.

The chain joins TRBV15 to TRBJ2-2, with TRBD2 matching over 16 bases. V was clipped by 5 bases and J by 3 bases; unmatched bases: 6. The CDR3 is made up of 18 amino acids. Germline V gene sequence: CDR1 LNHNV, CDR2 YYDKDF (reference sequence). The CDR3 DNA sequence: TGTGCCACCAGCCGGGGACTAGCGGGAGGGCCGGACACCGGGGAGCTGTTTTTT. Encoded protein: CATSRGLAGGPDTGELFF.

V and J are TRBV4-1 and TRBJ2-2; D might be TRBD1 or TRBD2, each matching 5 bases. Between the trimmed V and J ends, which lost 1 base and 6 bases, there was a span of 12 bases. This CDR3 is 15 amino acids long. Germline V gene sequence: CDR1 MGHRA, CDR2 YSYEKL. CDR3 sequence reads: CASSQVGGKPGELFF. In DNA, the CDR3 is TGCGCCAGCAGCCAAGTTGGGGGAAAGCCCGGGGAGCTGTTTTTT.

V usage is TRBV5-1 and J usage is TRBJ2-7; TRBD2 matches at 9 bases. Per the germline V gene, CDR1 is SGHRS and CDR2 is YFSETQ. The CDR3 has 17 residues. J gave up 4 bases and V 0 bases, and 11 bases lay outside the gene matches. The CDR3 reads CASSLEGGRALVYEQYF. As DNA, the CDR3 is TGCGCCAGCAGCTTGGAAGGCGGGAGGGCTCTCGTGTACGAGCAGTACTTC.

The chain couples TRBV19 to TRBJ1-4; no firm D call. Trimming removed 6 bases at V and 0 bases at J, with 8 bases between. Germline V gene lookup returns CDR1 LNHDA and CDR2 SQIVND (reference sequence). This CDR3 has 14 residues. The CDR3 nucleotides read TGTGCCAGTAGCCAAATTGCAACTAATGAAAAACTGTTTTTT. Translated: CASSQIATNEKLFF.

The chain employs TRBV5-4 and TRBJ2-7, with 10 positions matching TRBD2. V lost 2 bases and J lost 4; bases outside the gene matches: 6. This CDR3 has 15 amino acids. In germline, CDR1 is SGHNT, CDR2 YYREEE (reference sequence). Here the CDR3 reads CASSFQREGSYEQYF. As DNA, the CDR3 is TGTGCCAGCAGCTTCCAGCGGGAGGGGTCTTACGAGCAGTACTTC.

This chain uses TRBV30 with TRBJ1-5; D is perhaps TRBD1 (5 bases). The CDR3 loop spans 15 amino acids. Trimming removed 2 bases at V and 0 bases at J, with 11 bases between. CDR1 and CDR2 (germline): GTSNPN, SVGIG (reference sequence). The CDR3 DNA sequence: TGTGCCTGGAGTCCAATCGGACATAGCAATCAGCCCCAGCATTTT. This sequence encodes CAWSPIGHSNQPQHF.

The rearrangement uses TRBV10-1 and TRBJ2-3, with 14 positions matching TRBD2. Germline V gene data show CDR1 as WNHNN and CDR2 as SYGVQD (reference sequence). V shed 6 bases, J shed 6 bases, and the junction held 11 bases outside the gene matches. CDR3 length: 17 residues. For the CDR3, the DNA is TGCGCCAGCAGCCCCGGGACTAGCGGGAGCCGGTGGGATACGCAGTATTTT. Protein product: CASSPGTSGSRWDTQYF.

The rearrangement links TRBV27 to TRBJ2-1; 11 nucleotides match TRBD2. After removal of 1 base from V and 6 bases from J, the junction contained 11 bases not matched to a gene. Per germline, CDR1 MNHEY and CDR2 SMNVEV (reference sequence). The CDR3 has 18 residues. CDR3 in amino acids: CASSLFVTSGSPPNEQFF. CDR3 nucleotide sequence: TGTGCCAGCAGTTTATTCGTTACTAGCGGGAGTCCCCCCAATGAGCAGTTCTTC.

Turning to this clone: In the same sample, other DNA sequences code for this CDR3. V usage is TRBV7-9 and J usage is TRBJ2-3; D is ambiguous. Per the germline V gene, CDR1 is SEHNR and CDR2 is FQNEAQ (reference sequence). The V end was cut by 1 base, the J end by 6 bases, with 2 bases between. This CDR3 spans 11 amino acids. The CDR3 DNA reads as TGTGCCAGCAGCTTAGTGGATACGCAGTATTTT. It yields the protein CASSLVDTQYF.

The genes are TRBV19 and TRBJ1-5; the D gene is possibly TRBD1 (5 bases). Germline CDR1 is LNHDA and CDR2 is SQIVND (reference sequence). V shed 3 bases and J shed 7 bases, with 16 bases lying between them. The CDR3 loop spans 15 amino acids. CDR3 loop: CASSMQGSLWQPQHF. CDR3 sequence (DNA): TGTGCCAGTAGTATGCAGGGATCACTCTGGCAGCCCCAGCATTTT.

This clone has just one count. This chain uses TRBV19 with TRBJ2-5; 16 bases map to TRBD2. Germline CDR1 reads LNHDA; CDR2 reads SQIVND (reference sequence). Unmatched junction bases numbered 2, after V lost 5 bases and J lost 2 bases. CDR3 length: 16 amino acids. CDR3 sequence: CASSPGLAGGQETQYF. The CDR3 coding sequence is TGTGCCAGTAGTCCGGGACTAGCGGGAGGGCAAGAGACCCAGTACTTC. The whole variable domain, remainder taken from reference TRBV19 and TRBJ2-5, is DGGITQSPKYLFRKEGQNVTLSCEQNLNHDAMYWYRQDPGQGLRLIYYSQIVNDFQKGDIAEGYSVSREKKESFPLTVTSAQKNPTAFYLCASSPGLAGGQETQYFGPGTRLLVL.

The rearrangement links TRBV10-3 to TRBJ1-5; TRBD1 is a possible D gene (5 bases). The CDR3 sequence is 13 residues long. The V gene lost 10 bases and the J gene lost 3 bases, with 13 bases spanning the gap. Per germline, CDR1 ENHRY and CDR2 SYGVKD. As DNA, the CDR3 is TGTGCCACCGGGGGGAGGGACAATCAGCCCCAGCATTTT. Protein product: CATGGRDNQPQHF.

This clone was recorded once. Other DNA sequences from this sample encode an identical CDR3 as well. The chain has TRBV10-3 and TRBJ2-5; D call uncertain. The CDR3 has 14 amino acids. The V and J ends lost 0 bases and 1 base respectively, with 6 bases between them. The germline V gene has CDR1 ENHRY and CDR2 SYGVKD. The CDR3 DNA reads TGTGCCATCAGTGAGTCGGGCGGCCAAGAGACCCAGTACTTC. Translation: CAISESGGQETQYF.

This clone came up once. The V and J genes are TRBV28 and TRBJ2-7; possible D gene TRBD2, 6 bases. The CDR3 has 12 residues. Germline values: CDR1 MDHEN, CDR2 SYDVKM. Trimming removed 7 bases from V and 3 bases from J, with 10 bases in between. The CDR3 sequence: CASMEGYYEQYF. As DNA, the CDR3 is TGTGCCAGCATGGAGGGGTACTACGAGCAGTACTTC.

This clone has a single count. The CDR3 nucleotides read TGCGCCAGCAGCTTTACCCCGGGACTCGGCACAGATACGCAGTATTTT. Translation gives CASSFTPGLGTDTQYF. The V call is TRBV5-1, the J call TRBJ2-3; D might be TRBD2 (6 bases). V dropped 2 bases and J dropped 1 base, with 14 bases sitting between them. CDR3 length: 16 amino acids. Per germline, CDR1 SGHRS and CDR2 YFSETQ.

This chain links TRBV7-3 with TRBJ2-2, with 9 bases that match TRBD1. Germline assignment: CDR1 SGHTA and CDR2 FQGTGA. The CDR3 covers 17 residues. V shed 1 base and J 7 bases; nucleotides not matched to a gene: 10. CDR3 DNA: TGTGCCAGCAGCTTAAGAACCGGGACAGGGAGGGACGGGGAGCTGTTTTTT. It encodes CASSLRTGTGRDGELFF.

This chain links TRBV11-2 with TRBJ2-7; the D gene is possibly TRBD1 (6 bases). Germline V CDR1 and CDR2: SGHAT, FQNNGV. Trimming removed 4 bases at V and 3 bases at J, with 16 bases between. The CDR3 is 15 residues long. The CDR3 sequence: CASSSQAGASYEQYF. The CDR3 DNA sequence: TGTGCCAGCAGCTCCCAGGCAGGGGCAAGCTACGAGCAGTACTTC.

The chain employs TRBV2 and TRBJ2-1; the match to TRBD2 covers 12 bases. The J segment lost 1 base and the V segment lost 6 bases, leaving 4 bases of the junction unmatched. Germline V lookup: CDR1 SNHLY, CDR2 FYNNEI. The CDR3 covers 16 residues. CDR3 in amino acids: CASSLGLAGSYNEQFF. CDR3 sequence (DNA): TGTGCCAGCAGCCTCGGACTAGCGGGATCCTACAATGAGCAGTTCTTC.

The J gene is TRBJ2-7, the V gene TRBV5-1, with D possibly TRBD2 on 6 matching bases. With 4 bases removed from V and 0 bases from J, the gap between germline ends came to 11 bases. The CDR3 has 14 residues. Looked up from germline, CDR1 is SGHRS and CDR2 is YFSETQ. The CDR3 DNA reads TGCGCCAGCAGCCCGGGAGCCCTCTCCTACGAGCAGTACTTC. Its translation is CASSPGALSYEQYF.

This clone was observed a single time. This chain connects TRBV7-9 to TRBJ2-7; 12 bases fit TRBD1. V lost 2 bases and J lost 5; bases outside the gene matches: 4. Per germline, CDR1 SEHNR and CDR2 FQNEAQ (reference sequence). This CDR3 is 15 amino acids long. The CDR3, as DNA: TGTGCCAGCAGCTTAAGGGACAGGGGGCTCAACGAGCAGTACTTC. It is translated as CASSLRDRGLNEQYF. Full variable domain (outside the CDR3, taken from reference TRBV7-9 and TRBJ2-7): DTGVSQNPRHKITKRGQNVTFRCDPISEHNRLYWYRQTLGQGPEFLTYFQNEAQLEKSRLLSDRFSAERPKGSFSTLEIQRTEQGDSAMYLCASSLRDRGLNEQYFGPGTRLTVT.

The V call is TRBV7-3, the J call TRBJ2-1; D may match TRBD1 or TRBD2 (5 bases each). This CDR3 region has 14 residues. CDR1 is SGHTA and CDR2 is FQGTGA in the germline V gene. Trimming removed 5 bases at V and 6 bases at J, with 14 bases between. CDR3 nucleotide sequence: TGTGCCAGCAGCGACCGGGACGGCCTCAATGAGCAGTTCTTC. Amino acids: CASSDRDGLNEQFF.

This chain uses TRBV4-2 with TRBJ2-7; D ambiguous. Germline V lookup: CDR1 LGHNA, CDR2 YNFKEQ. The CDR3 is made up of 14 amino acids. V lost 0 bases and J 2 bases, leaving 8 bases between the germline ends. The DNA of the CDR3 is TGTGCCAGCAGCCAAGATAAGAAGGCCTACGAGCAGTACTTC. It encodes CASSQDKKAYEQYF.

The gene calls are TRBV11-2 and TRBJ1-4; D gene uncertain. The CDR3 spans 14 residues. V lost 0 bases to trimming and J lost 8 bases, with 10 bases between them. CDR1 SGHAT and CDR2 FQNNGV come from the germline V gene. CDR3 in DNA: TGTGCCAGCAGCTTAGAAAGGTCAGCCGAAAAACTGTTTTTT. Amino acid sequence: CASSLERSAEKLFF. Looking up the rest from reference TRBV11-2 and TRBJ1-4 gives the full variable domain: EAGVAQSPRYKIIEKRQSVAFWCNPISGHATLYWYQQILGQGPKLLIQFQNNGVVDDSQLPKDRFSAERLKGVDSTLKIQPAKLEDSAVYLCASSLERSAEKLFFGSGTQLSVL.

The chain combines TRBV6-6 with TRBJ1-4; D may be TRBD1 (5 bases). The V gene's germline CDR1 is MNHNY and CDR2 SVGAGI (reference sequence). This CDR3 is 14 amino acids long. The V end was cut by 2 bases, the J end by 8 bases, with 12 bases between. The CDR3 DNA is TGTGCCAGCAGTTACGGGCAGGGCCGGGAAAAACTGTTTTTT. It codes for CASSYGQGREKLFF.

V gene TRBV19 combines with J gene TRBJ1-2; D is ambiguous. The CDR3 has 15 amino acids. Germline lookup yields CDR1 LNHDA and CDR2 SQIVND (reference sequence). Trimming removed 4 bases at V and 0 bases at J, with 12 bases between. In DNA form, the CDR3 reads TGTGCCAGTAGTAGGTCACAGACAACTAACTATGGCTACACCTTC. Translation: CASSRSQTTNYGYTF.

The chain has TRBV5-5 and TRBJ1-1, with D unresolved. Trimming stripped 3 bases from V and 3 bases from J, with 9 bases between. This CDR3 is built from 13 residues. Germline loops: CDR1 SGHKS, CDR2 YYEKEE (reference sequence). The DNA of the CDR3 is TGTGCCAGCAGCTACCCCCTCGACACTGAAGCTTTCTTT. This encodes CASSYPLDTEAFF.